The clone carrying this T cell receptor (beta chain) is classed as medium-sized (0.01 to 0.1%). Its specificity is unknown. Trimming cost V 1 base and J 5 bases, with 20 bases left between them. CDR3 length equals 18 residues. The germline CDR1 and CDR2 sequences are LNHDA and SQIVND (reference sequence). The sample is drawn from a study of somatic mutations in cytotoxic T cells in rheumatoid arthritis. Study outcomes and limitations: Patients with a largest CD8+ clone exceeding 20% of CD8+ cells numbered about an eighth of the roughly 65. Significant differences in CD8+ T-cell clonality were not found between rheumatoid arthritis patients and healthy controls (age-matched).

The protocol was immunoSEQ multiplex PCR, while the TCRdb copy is restricted to in-frame clones and leaves out a portion. The sample records about 18,000 clones, about two thirds being singletons. Specimen: CD8+ T cells sorted from blood. V is TRBV19 and J is TRBJ2-2; tentatively, D is TRBD2 (6 bases). The TCR comes from an adult with rheumatoid arthritis. The CDR3 loop is CASSIGPHGGVRTGELFF. The CDR3 bases are TGTGCCAGTAGTATAGGGCCCCACGGGGGTGTCAGAACCGGGGAGCTGTTTTTT.